This T cell receptor (beta chain) was retrieved from a study of T cell responses to AZD1222 COVID-19 vaccine. The protocol was immunoSEQ multiplex PCR, while the TCRdb copy is restricted to in-frame clones and leaves out a portion. The repertoire holds 75,000 to 100,000 clones, with about 86% as singletons. Points on this clone: Antigen specificity is unknown.

Study observations and caveats: None of the repertoires were sampled until the peak T cell response had passed.

Trimming left V 3 bases short and J 6 bases short, with 19 bases between. From germline, CDR1 is SGDLS and CDR2 YYNGEE. The CDR3 spans 16 residues. V usage is TRBV9 and J usage is TRBJ2-1; D assignment may be TRBD1 or TRBD2 (5 bases each). This sequence was found in an adult in good health. Sequencing was performed on peripheral blood, taken on day 0 of AZD1222 vaccination. The CDR3 is CASSGQREPQGNEQFF. CDR3 nucleotide sequence: TGTGCCAGCAGCGGCCAACGGGAACCCCAGGGCAATGAGCAGTTCTTC.